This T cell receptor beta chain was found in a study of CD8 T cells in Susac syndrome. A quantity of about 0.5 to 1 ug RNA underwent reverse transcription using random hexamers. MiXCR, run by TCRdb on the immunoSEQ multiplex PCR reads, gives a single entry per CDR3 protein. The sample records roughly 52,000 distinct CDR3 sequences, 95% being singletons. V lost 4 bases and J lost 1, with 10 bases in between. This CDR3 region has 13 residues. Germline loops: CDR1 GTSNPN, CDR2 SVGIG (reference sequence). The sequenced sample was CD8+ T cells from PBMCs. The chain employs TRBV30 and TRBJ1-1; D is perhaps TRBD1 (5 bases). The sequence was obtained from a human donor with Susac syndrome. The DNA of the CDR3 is TGTGCCTGGACAGGGTTAGAGAACACTGAAGCTTTCTTT. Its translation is CAWTGLENTEAFF. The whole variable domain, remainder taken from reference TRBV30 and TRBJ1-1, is SQTIHQWPATLVQPVGSPLSLECTVEGTSNPNLYWYRQAAGRGLQLLFYSVGIGQISSEVPQNLSASRPQDRQFILSSKKLLLSDSGFYLCAWTGLENTEAFFGQGTRLTVV.